These T cell receptor beta chains were read from a single sample in a study of T cell responses to AZD1222 COVID-19 vaccine. Repertoires were generated with immunoSEQ multiplex PCR, while TCRdb's copy carries only in-frame clones and drops some. The sample records about 100,000 clones, about 88% being singletons. The sequencing used peripheral blood, collected on day 0 of AZD1222 vaccination. These receptors all come from an adult in good health. CDR3s include the opening cysteine and the closing phenylalanine or tryptophan. Each record gives: J gene, V gene, CDR3 protein.

TRBJ1-5 | TRBV7-9 | CASSPGTGNQPQHF
TRBJ2-1 | TRBV24-1 | CATSDNFGLGRNEQFF
TRBJ2-5 | TRBV5-1 | CASSLALAGAQETQYF
TRBJ1-2 | TRBV6-5 | CASSSHASLSGYGYTF
TRBJ1-4 | TRBV2 | CASSQRRGGGEKLFF
TRBJ2-3 | TRBV7-6 | CASGQGKTDTQYF
TRBJ1-1 | TRBV5-1 | CASKEGLNTEAFF
TRBJ1-6 | TRBV28 | CASSFRVLRDPGSYNSPLHF
TRBJ2-7 | TRBV27 | CASSWRGIGYEQYF
TRBJ2-7 | TRBV5-1 | CASSVASQGPYEQYF
TRBJ1-6 | TRBV2 | CASLDRVRSPLHF
TRBJ2-5 | TRBV19 | CASSMGGSHRTQYF
TRBJ2-2 | TRBV5-1 | CASSLSLVSTGELFF
TRBJ1-2 | TRBV28 | CASSGLGGELGINYGYTF
TRBJ1-5 | TRBV4-3 | CASSQENSNQPQHF
TRBJ2-3 | TRBV5-8 | CASSLPGQGVGTQYF
TRBJ1-1 | TRBV3-1/TRBV3-2 | CASSQDGGAFF
TRBJ2-5 | TRBV7-9 | CASSLARRTGETQYF
TRBJ2-3 | TRBV19 | CASSTSRSADTQYF
TRBJ1-5 | TRBV18 | CASSPTSNQPQHF
TRBJ2-3 | TRBV9 | CASSVGVGVSDTQYF
TRBJ1-2 | TRBV4-3 | CASSLDRGYGYTF
TRBJ2-3 | TRBV30 | CAWSLSGGYTQYF
TRBJ2-7 | TRBV6-6 | CASNRPGTGLSEQYF
TRBJ2-3 | TRBV2 | CASSEGVADTQYF
TRBJ2-7 | TRBV7-8 | CASSLEWGHRGGRSYEQYF
TRBJ1-5 | TRBV4-1 | CASSQDGAVSNQPQHF
TRBJ2-1 | TRBV5-6 | CASSLVDRASGGNEQFF
TRBJ1-4 | TRBV4-3 | CASSQDRWEFDEKLFF
TRBJ1-2 | TRBV7-2 | CASSRQGDYGYTF
TRBJ1-2 | TRBV11-2 | CASRTLRELPPRSYGYTF
TRBJ1-2 | TRBV5-1 | CASSSPDRLNYGYTF
TRBJ2-7 | TRBV4-1 | CASSQAGTSTYEQYF
TRBJ1-5 | TRBV18 | CASSPNRGAVFSNQPQHF
TRBJ1-6 | TRBV30 | CAWDRPDGYNSPLHF
TRBJ1-4 | TRBV4-3 | CASSQDQGARGNEKLFF
TRBJ2-7 | TRBV19 | CASSIDVAGGFYEQYF
TRBJ1-2 | TRBV7-5 | CAGGQNYGYTF
TRBJ1-4 | TRBV30 | CAWSLHGGPNEKLFF
TRBJ1-6 | TRBV9 | CASSPGGERNSPLHF
TRBJ1-1 | TRBV5-1 | CASSLVGQGPNTEAFF
TRBJ1-4 | TRBV30 | CASYRANEKLFF
TRBJ2-1 | TRBV5-4 | CASSLGGSNGNEQFF
TRBJ2-7 | TRBV12-5 | CASGLVQFRGNSYEQYF
TRBJ1-6 | TRBV6-5 | CASSEGGGYGSPLHF
TRBJ2-7 | TRBV30 | CAWERGGGPGDEQYF
TRBJ2-5 | TRBV24-1 | CATSDFFQGQETQYF
TRBJ2-7 | TRBV7-2 | CASSSARGIGYEQYF
TRBJ2-3 | TRBV10-3 | CATALGTARDTDTQYF
TRBJ1-3 | TRBV11-2 | CASSYTGTGSGNTIYF
TRBJ2-5 | TRBV7-2 | CASSALEGWYQETQYF
TRBJ2-2 | TRBV19 | CASSIPVGELFF
TRBJ1-2 | TRBV28 | CASSFGSYGYTF
TRBJ2-7 | TRBV6-6 | CASSPTDYSSFTYEQYF
TRBJ1-1 | TRBV6-5 | CASSYSKRQGNTEAFF
TRBJ1-2 | TRBV28 | CASMAADRSYGYTF
TRBJ1-1 | TRBV4-3 | CASSQEGGNTEAFF
TRBJ2-1 | TRBV6-5 | CASSREEGYNEQFF
TRBJ1-2 | TRBV6-5 | CASRTSATYTF